The 7 T cell receptor beta chains reported below all come from one sample, sequenced in a study of cytomegalovirus exposure and HLA in healthy donors. PCR employed 60 Vbeta and 13 Jbeta primers. Produced via immunoSEQ multiplex PCR; TCRdb's table is partial and in-frame only. The sample carries some 98,000 clones, about 80% recorded once. The sample consisted of PBMCs. Source of these receptors: a middle-aged man in good health and CMV-seronegative.

The V call is TRBV28, the J call TRBJ1-5; unclear D gene. Germline V gene lookup returns CDR1 MDHEN and CDR2 SYDVKM. CDR3 length: 14 amino acids. V lost 5 bases to trimming and J lost 3 bases, with 11 bases between them. This chain's CDR3 is CASSLARDNQPQHF. CDR3 DNA: TGTGCCAGCAGTCTAGCAAGGGACAATCAGCCCCAGCATTTT.

The V gene is TRBV18, the J gene TRBJ2-3; 7 nucleotides align to TRBD1. CDR1 KGHSH and CDR2 LQKENI come from the germline V gene. V was clipped by 0 bases and J by 5 bases; unmatched bases: 2. CDR3 length: 14 amino acids. This chain's CDR3 is CASSPPTGLDTQYF. DNA for the CDR3: TGTGCCAGCTCACCACCGACAGGGTTAGATACGCAGTATTTT.

This chain connects TRBV10-3 to TRBJ2-5; 7 bases are a match to TRBD2. J lost 3 bases, V lost 5 bases, and 3 bases had no gene match. Germline values: CDR1 ENHRY, CDR2 SYGVKD. The CDR3 is 13 amino acids. CDR3 protein: CAISTTSEETQYF. Written as DNA, the CDR3 is TGTGCCATCAGTACCACTAGCGAAGAGACCCAGTACTTC.

This clone appeared a few times. The rearrangement links TRBV4-3 to TRBJ2-3, with 8 bases lining up with TRBD2. V was pared by 4 bases and J by 2 bases, with 14 bases of the junction left unmatched. Per the germline V gene, CDR1 is LGHNA and CDR2 is YSLEER. This CDR3 spans 18 amino acids. The CDR3 nucleotides read TGCGCCAGCAGCCGGGGGTACGGTGCGGGAGGACCCACAGATACGCAGTATTTT. Translated: CASSRGYGAGGPTDTQYF.

V and J are TRBV15 and TRBJ2-7; D is possibly TRBD1 (7 bases). Per germline, CDR1 LNHNV and CDR2 YYDKDF (reference sequence). Trimming shortened V by 0 bases and J by 0 bases, and 15 bases separated the two germline ends. This CDR3 spans 17 amino acids. The CDR3 reads CATSRDGGGRSSYEQYF. As DNA, the CDR3 is TGTGCCACCAGCAGAGATGGAGGGGGCCGTAGCTCCTACGAGCAGTACTTC.

This clone came up once. J is TRBJ2-5 and V is TRBV6-4; TRBD1 matches 7 bases. Germline CDR1 MRHNA, CDR2 SNTAGT. CDR3 length: 15 amino acids. The ends lost 5 bases at V and 5 bases at J; junction bases unmatched: 11. CDR3 sequence: CASSTTGAAWETQYF. CDR3 nucleotides: TGTGCCAGCAGTACAACAGGGGCGGCTTGGGAGACCCAGTACTTC.

This chain connects TRBV6-1 to TRBJ2-1, with 8 bases aligning to TRBD2. With V trimmed by 8 bases and J by 3 bases, 9 bases remained unmatched. The CDR3 totals 15 residues. CDR1 and CDR2 from the germline V gene are MNHNS and SASEGT. CDR3 in amino acids: CASGPRGRFYNEQFF. Written as DNA, the CDR3 is TGTGCCAGCGGCCCCCGCGGGAGGTTCTACAATGAGCAGTTCTTC.